Below, one T cell receptor beta chain is given with its context. Its antigen remains unidentified. Sequencing used immunoSEQ version 4 in survey mode. Libraries were prepared by immunoSEQ multiplex PCR; TCRdb keeps only in-frame clonotypes and omits some of them. This table holds thousands of clones, roughly two thirds found once. Germline-derived CDR1 and CDR2 are LNHDA and SQIVND (reference sequence). This CDR3 comprises 16 residues. V lost 6 bases to trimming and J lost 1 base; unmatched junction nucleotides: 8. The stimulus was lysate of CMV-infected fibroblasts, roughly 10 ug/mL. Responding CD4+ T cells were sorted by upregulation of both CD40 ligand and CD69. CD4+ T cell counts exceeded 400 cells/uL; CMV serology was positive. PBMCs were depleted of CD8+ T cells before stimulation. These data originate in a study of persistence of HIV-infected CD4 T cells. Study-wide points: Compared with CD3/CD28-stimulated cells, CMV- and Gag-responding cells showed lower TCRbeta richness. The rare CMV-responding cells with HIV-1 proviruses were not separately TCR-sequenced.

V is TRBV19 and J is TRBJ2-7; 11 nucleotides agree with TRBD2. This TCR was recovered from an adult man with HIV who was CMV-seropositive. The sequencing here drew on CD4+ T cells sorted from PBMCs after roughly 18-hour stimulation, taken from a patient who received antiretroviral therapy. The CDR3 sequence is CASRLSASGRSYEQYF. The CDR3 nucleotides read TGTGCCAGTAGACTTTCAGCTAGCGGGAGGTCCTACGAGCAGTACTTC.